These 6 T cell receptor beta chains came from one sample sequenced in a study of shared clonotypes between healthy human individuals. Sequencing was performed with immunoSEQ multiplex PCR; in TCRdb, only in-frame clones are kept and a portion is missing. This sample has about 510,000 clones, with 90% to 96% found just once. The sequenced sample was naive CD4+ T cells sorted from blood. Sample subset: CD45RA+ positively selected. Receptor source: a woman in her thirties in good health.

The V call is TRBV10-3, the J call TRBJ2-5; the D is unclear. V dropped 2 bases and J dropped 5 bases, with 9 bases sitting between them. CDR1 is ENHRY and CDR2 is SYGVKD in the germline V gene. This CDR3 region has 13 residues. CDR3 protein: CAISENLGETQYF. The DNA of the CDR3 is TGTGCCATCAGTGAGAACTTAGGGGAGACCCAGTACTTC.

The rearrangement uses TRBV5-1 and TRBJ1-2, with D possibly being TRBD1 (6 bases). V was trimmed by 4 bases and J by 4 bases, leaving 20 bases between them. CDR1 SGHRS and CDR2 YFSETQ come from the germline V gene. The CDR3 is 16 residues long. The CDR3 bases are TGCGCCAGCAGCCTATACAGAAGGGGGGATCCCTATGGCTACACCTTC. It yields the protein CASSLYRRGDPYGYTF.

The V call is TRBV5-1, the J call TRBJ2-5, with 13 bases matching TRBD2. The J call may not be correct, given that the DNA end is closer to TRBJ2-7. Germline CDR1 SGHRS, CDR2 YFSETQ. This CDR3 has 16 amino acids. The CDR3 protein is CASSRGTSGTTYEQYF. For the CDR3, the DNA is TGCGCCAGCAGCCGGGGGACTAGCGGGACAACCTACGAGCAGTACTTC.

The chain employs TRBV7-6 and TRBJ2-5, with 12 bases lining up with TRBD2. The germline gives CDR1 SGHVS, CDR2 FNYEAQ. The CDR3 is 14 amino acids. Germline trimming cut 4 bases from V and 7 bases from J; bases unmatched to any gene: 4. CDR3 residues: CASSSRLAGVTQYF. CDR3 sequence (DNA): TGTGCCAGCAGCTCAAGACTAGCGGGAGTGACCCAGTACTTC.

This chain connects TRBV5-6 to TRBJ1-2; unclear D gene. The CDR3 runs 14 residues. Trimming left V 5 bases short and J 1 base short, with 12 bases between. Per germline, CDR1 SGHDT and CDR2 YYEEEE. The CDR3 reads CASRRRTRNYGYTF. In nucleotides, the CDR3 is TGTGCCAGCAGGAGAAGGACGCGTAACTATGGCTACACCTTC.

The genes are TRBV10-3 and TRBJ2-7; 14 bases match TRBD2. The CDR3 runs to 14 residues. The germline V gene encodes CDR1 ENHRY and CDR2 SYGVKD. V lost 6 bases and J lost 6; bases outside the gene matches: 4. CDR3 loop: CAIRPGLAGVEQYF. Here the CDR3 DNA reads TGTGCCATCAGGCCGGGACTAGCGGGAGTCGAGCAGTACTTC.